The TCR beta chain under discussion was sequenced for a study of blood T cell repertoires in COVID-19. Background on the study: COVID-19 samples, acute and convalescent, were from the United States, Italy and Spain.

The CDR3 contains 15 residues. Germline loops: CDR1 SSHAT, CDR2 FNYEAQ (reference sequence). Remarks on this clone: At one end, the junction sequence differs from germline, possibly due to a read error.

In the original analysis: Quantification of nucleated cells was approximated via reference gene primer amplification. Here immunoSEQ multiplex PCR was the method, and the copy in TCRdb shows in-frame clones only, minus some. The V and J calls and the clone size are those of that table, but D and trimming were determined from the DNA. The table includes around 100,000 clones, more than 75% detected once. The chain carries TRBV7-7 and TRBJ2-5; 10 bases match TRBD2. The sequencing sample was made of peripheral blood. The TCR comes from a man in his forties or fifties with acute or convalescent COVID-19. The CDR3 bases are TGTGCTAGCAGCTCAGTAGCGGGGGGTAAAGAGACCCAGTACTTC. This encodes CASSSVAGGKETQYF.